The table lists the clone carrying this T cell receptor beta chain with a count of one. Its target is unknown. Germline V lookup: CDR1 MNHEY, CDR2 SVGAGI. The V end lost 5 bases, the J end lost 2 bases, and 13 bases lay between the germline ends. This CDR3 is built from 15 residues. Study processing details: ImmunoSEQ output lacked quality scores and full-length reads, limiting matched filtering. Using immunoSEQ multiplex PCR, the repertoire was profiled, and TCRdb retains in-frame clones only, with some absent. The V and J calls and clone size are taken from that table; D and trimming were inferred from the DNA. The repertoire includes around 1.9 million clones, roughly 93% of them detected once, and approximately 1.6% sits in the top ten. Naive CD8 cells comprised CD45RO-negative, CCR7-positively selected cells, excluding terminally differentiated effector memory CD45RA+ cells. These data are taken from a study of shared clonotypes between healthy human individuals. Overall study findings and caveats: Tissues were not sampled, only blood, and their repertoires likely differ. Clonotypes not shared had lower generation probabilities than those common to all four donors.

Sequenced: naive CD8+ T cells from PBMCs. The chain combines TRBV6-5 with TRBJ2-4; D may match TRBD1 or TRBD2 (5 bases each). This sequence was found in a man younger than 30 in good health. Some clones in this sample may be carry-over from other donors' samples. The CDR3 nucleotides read TGTGCCAGCAGTAGCGTGCAGGGACCCAAAAACATTCAGTACTTC. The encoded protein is CASSSVQGPKNIQYF.